This TCR beta chain was identified in a study of blood T cell repertoires in COVID-19. Study at large: Sites across the United States, Italy and Spain contributed samples from acute and convalescent COVID-19. Sample material is recorded as cDNA or gDNA derived from T cells, B-cell-depleted T cells, or PBMCs.

Original processing notes: Quantification of nucleated cells was approximated via reference gene primer amplification. The table came from immunoSEQ multiplex PCR; TCRdb's copy has only in-frame clones and leaves some out. Clone size and the V and J calls come from that table; the DNA yielded D and trimming. The profile shows about 200,000 clones, 84% of them singletons. Germline assignment: CDR1 SGHRS and CDR2 YFSETQ. Trimming cost V 2 bases and J 0 bases; bases outside gene matches: 4. This CDR3 is built from 16 residues. The TCR originated in a woman aged 70-85 years with active or convalescent COVID-19. The sequenced sample consisted of peripheral blood. V is TRBV5-1 and J is TRBJ2-3; 9 nucleotides line up with TRBD2. CDR3 DNA sequence: TGCGCCAGCAGCTTAGGACTAGCGACTAGCACAGATACGCAGTATTTT. It yields the protein CASSLGLATSTDTQYF.